This T cell receptor (beta chain) appears in the sequencing data of a study of T-cell memory formation after mild COVID-19. Turning to the study itself: For the most part, TCR clusters were specific to one donor.

This clonotype was seen repeatedly, ten times or more. From germline, CDR1 is DFQATT and CDR2 SNEGSKA (reference sequence). Losses at the gene ends were 6 bases for V and 4 bases for J; bases not matched to a gene: 7. This CDR3 is 13 amino acids long. TCRdb called the 5' RACE reads again in MiXCR, with one record for every CDR3 protein. The sample has around 34,000 distinct CDR3 sequences; approximately 8.3% are singletons. This TCR came from a man between 18 and 35 years old who had mild COVID-19 (a few samples of this study predate the infection). Cell type and time point are not known. V gene TRBV20-1 combines with J gene TRBJ2-3; 7 bases align to TRBD1. Input material: PBMCs or a T cell subset sorted from them (not recorded which). CDR3 protein: CSADRSGPDTQYF. CDR3 sequence (DNA): TGCAGTGCGGACAGGTCGGGCCCAGATACGCAGTATTTT.